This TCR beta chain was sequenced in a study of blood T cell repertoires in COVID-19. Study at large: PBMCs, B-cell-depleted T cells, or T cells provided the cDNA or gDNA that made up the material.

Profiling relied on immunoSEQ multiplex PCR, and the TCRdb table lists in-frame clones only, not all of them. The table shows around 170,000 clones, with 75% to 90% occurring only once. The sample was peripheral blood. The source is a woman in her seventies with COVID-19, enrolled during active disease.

The CDR3 region is CAISESGQGVGETQYF. DNA of the CDR3: TGTGCCATCAGTGAGTCAGGCCAGGGGGTCGGGGAGACCCAGTACTTC. The chain combines TRBV10-3 with TRBJ2-5; TRBD1 aligns across 7 bases. The V gene end was trimmed by 0 bases and the J gene end by 5 bases; junction bases not matched to a gene: 9. This CDR3 is 16 amino acids long. Germline CDR1 is ENHRY and CDR2 is SYGVKD.